Below are 14 T cell receptor beta chains sequenced from a single sample in a study of shared T cell receptors in the human thymus listed by TCRdb under 2021. Library creation used the immunoSEQ multiplex PCR assay. The clones in this table, taken by TCRdb from immuneACCESS, are in-frame only. Not every clone is retained; where verified, under half of the shortfall comes from an unresolved V gene, and the cause of the rest is unknown. A total of about 500,000 clones appear in this sample, about 80% of them only once. The ten largest clones take up about 0.014% of the sample. The same data also went into a second study, on human thymus T cells.

Source material: thymocytes. Receptor source: a boy younger than two with a congenital heart defect. Donor details come from another sample of the same person, matched by shared clones.

V and J are TRBV28 and TRBJ1-2; D is undetermined. Germline V gene lookup returns CDR1 MDHEN and CDR2 SYDVKM. Between the trimmed V and J ends, which lost 6 bases and 4 bases, there was a span of 12 bases. The CDR3 contains 13 residues. The CDR3 sequence is CASSLTRVYGYTF. DNA for the CDR3: TGTGCCAGCAGCCTGACACGAGTCTATGGCTACACCTTC.

The chain uses TRBV5-8 and TRBJ1-5, with 8 bases that match TRBD1. V shed 5 bases, J shed 6 bases, and the junction held 4 bases outside the gene matches. CDR3 length: 13 residues. Germline CDR1 and CDR2: SGHTS and YDEGEE. In DNA form, the CDR3 reads TGTGCCAGCAGGGGGACAGGAGGTCAGCCCCAGCATTTT. Its protein is CASRGTGGQPQHF.

This chain uses TRBV5-1 with TRBJ2-3; 9 nucleotides match TRBD1. V gave up 4 bases and J gave up 4 bases; unmatched junction bases: 7. There are 15 residues in the CDR3. The germline V gene has CDR1 SGHRS and CDR2 YFSETQ. In DNA, the CDR3 is TGCGCCAGCAGCGAGAGGGACAGGGTAGCAGATACGCAGTATTTT. This gives the protein CASSERDRVADTQYF. The full variable domain, with the rest looked up from reference TRBV5-1 and TRBJ2-3, is KAGVTQTPRYLIKTRGQQVTLSCSPISGHRSVSWYQQTPGQGLQFLFEYFSETQRNKGNFPGRFSGRQFSNSRSEMNVSTLELGDSALYLCASSERDRVADTQYFGPGTRLTVL.

The chain is built from TRBV4-1 and TRBJ1-2; TRBD1 is a possible D gene (5 bases). Germline V gives CDR1 MGHRA, CDR2 YSYEKL. The CDR3 runs to 15 residues. With 0 bases removed from V and 2 bases from J, the gap between germline ends came to 10 bases. The CDR3 loop is CASSQDPTANYGYTF. The CDR3 bases are TGCGCCAGCAGCCAAGACCCGACAGCGAACTATGGCTACACCTTC.

The V gene is TRBV2, the J gene TRBJ2-1; TRBD2 matches at 13 bases. This CDR3 comprises 16 residues. The junction had 10 bases not matched to a gene; V was cut back by 7 bases and J by 7 bases. The V gene's germline CDR1 is SNHLY and CDR2 FYNNEI. CDR3 sequence: CASIQLAGGSRNEQFF. The CDR3 nucleotides read TGTGCCAGCATCCAACTAGCGGGAGGGAGCCGAAATGAGCAGTTCTTC.

The chain has TRBV5-6 and TRBJ2-1; D may be TRBD2 (7 bases). With 5 bases removed from V and 5 bases from J, the gap between germline ends came to 20 bases. The germline V gene has CDR1 SGHDT and CDR2 YYEEEE. The CDR3 loop spans 16 amino acids. The CDR3 nucleotides are TGTGCCAGCAGAGGGGGGGGACTACGCCCGGACAATGAGCAGTTCTTC. Protein sequence: CASRGGGLRPDNEQFF.

This clone was observed a handful of times. The chain uses TRBV11-3 and TRBJ2-2; D unresolved. This CDR3 spans 13 amino acids. Trimming took off 2 bases at V and 4 bases at J, with 5 bases between the two ends. In germline, CDR1 is SGHNT, CDR2 YENEEA. This chain's CDR3 is CASSLSSTGELFF. The DNA for the CDR3 is TGTGCCAGCAGCTTATCCTCCACCGGGGAGCTGTTTTTT.

The V gene is TRBV25-1, the J gene TRBJ2-5, with a possible D match to TRBD2 (6 bases). The J call is uncertain, as TRBJ2-7 better fits the DNA end. In germline, CDR1 is MGHDK, CDR2 SYGVNS. CDR3 length: 13 residues. Written as DNA, the CDR3 is TGTGCCAGCAGTGACGGGAGCCTATACGAGCAGTACTTC. It encodes CASSDGSLYEQYF.

V is TRBV19 and J is TRBJ2-5, with TRBD1 matching over 7 bases. This CDR3 has 13 residues. The J segment lost 1 base and the V segment lost 5 bases, leaving 1 base of the junction unmatched. Germline V gene data show CDR1 as LNHDA and CDR2 as SQIVND (reference sequence). The CDR3 here is CASSGTAQETQYF. DNA for the CDR3: TGTGCCAGTAGTGGGACAGCCCAAGAGACCCAGTACTTC.

The rearrangement uses TRBV15 and TRBJ2-7, with 7 nucleotides matching TRBD2. The trim removed 1 base at V and 4 bases at J, leaving 10 bases unmatched. This CDR3 spans 16 amino acids. In germline, CDR1 is LNHNV, CDR2 YYDKDF (reference sequence). The CDR3 reads CATSRVNGGRGYEQYF. In nucleotides, the CDR3 is TGTGCCACCAGCAGAGTGAATGGCGGGAGAGGGTACGAGCAGTACTTC.

This chain uses TRBV5-4 with TRBJ2-7, with 14 nucleotides matching TRBD2. V was pared by 4 bases and J by 3 bases, with 6 bases of the junction left unmatched. The CDR3 spans 16 residues. The germline gives CDR1 SGHNT, CDR2 YYREEE (reference sequence). CDR3 residues: CASSPGLAGEVYEQYF. CDR3 in DNA: TGTGCCAGCAGCCCGGGACTAGCGGGAGAAGTCTACGAGCAGTACTTC.

The rearrangement uses TRBV11-3 and TRBJ2-1; D is unclear. V was shortened by 5 bases and J by 0 bases, with 8 bases between the two germline ends. Germline CDR1 and CDR2: SGHNT and YENEEA. This CDR3 has 14 residues. This CDR3 reads CASSLRSSYNEQFF. In DNA, the CDR3 is TGTGCCAGCAGCCTGAGGTCCTCCTACAATGAGCAGTTCTTC.

J is TRBJ1-3 and V is TRBV25-1; D unresolved. Germline lookup yields CDR1 MGHDK and CDR2 SYGVNS. Trimming took 2 bases from V and 2 from J, leaving 19 bases between them. CDR3 length equals 18 residues. This CDR3 reads CASSEGPAREGTGNTIYF. The DNA of the CDR3 is TGTGCCAGCAGTGAAGGACCCGCCCGGGAGGGTACTGGAAACACCATATATTTT.

The CDR3: CAIRDRENQPQHF. The CDR3 DNA reads TGTGCCATCAGAGACAGGGAGAATCAGCCCCAGCATTTT. The V call is TRBV10-3, the J call TRBJ1-5; TRBD1 matches 7 bases. V shed 6 bases and J 4 bases; nucleotides not matched to a gene: 3. Per the germline V gene, CDR1 is ENHRY and CDR2 is SYGVKD. The CDR3 is 13 amino acids.